This T cell receptor beta chain is drawn from a study of cytomegalovirus exposure and HLA in healthy donors (dated by TCRdb to the late 2010s). Looking at the study overall: An earlier analysis of approximately 600 of the donors reported about 290 Gb of sequence data and 120 million or so unique TCR beta sequences from some 180 million T cells. About 330 gigabases of sequencing data and roughly 81 million unique TCR sequences made up an early release that covered several hundred HLA-typed donors. The genetic ancestry cluster associated with self-reported Caucasian donors included over 80% of the approximately 430 genotyped donors. The study aimed to test whether signatures of past pathogen exposure could be identified by cataloging public T cell receptors. The study profiled the T cell repertoires of under 850 subjects by immunosequencing and related them to cytomegalovirus serostatus. Along with the approximately 650-subject first cohort, a separate validation cohort of more than 90 different subjects was used. To predict cytomegalovirus infection status, the study combined high-throughput TCR immunosequencing, statistical association of individual TCRs with disease status, and machine learning. A later analysis re-analyzed previously published TCR beta repertoires from roughly 600 donors and added high-resolution HLA genotyping to study TCR occurrence patterns. Rather than drawing on any new phenotypic data, the later analysis identified candidate immune exposures from TCR beta sequences and the way those sequences occurred across donors. In an earlier analysis of roughly 600 of the donors, high-throughput TCR beta sequencing was used to judge whether each TCR beta V gene segment behaved as functional or pseudogenic. Donor age, sex, ethnicity and CMV serostatus were compiled alongside the repertoire data. A later genetic analysis took genome-wide SNP genotypes for about three fifths of the 666 donors and used that subset as a discovery cohort. Every discovery cohort repertoire had been produced on one sequencing platform. HLA typing included class I and class II loci at four-digit resolution. Typing coverage varied by locus: roughly 629-640 donors for A, B, C, DRB1 and DQB1; roughly 510 for DQA1; more than 600 for DPA1; about 450 for DPB1. A few DR-DQ haplotypes were treated as single units for association and clustering because of strong linkage in the cohort. Among 398 genotyped donors of the cohort, an average of around 240,000 unique TCR beta nucleotide sequences were sequenced per donor, about a sixth of them non-productive. General conclusions and limits of the study: In vitro tests confirmed that a few of the cytomegalovirus-associated TCR beta chains recognize cytomegalovirus antigens. Linkage disequilibrium might explain the correlated functional status among segregating V segments, but an unknown experimental factor could not be excluded. Across donors, most TCR sequences were observed very rarely, whereas some public TCRs were present in many individuals. A later analysis reported that several top co-occurrence clusters appeared linked to parvovirus B19, influenza, CMV and Epstein-Barr virus. In both the original and validation cohorts, the classifier was reported to diagnose cytomegalovirus status with high specificity and sensitivity. In a later genetic analysis, a missense DCLRE1C variant was associated with V-gene and J-gene trimming of TCR beta chains, and the association was replicated in an independent cohort. The authors suggested that the approach could potentially be extended to other disease states and immunological phenotypes. A cluster of highly shared sequence variants was judged likely to represent a technical artifact of the sequencing pipeline. A later analysis found that HLA-associated TCR beta chains were more clonally expanded and had lower generation probabilities than equally common non-associated chains. In the study, some 160 TCR beta chains were listed as associated with cytomegalovirus. When HLA alleles, especially DR and DQ, strongly co-occurred, TCR associations were difficult to assign to individual alleles. HLA typing was unavailable for some donors at each locus, so association tests used only the typed subset. The only immune exposure information available for the cohort was CMV serostatus. In a later analysis, most CMV-associated TCR beta chains were found to appear HLA-restricted, with HLA associations seemingly driven largely by CMV exposure. At a false discovery rate of 0.05, a later analysis linked 15,000 to 20,000 TCR beta sequences to specific HLA alleles. The presence/absence analyses assumed that sequencing depth was roughly uniform across donors, and that assumption may not be true. About 17 rarely observed V segments, including chromosome 9 orphons, were excluded from the earlier analysis of just under 600 of the donors because counts were too low. A further reported finding was that TCR beta sequences accurately predicted the HLA-A and HLA-B alleles for most subjects in the first cohort. An earlier analysis of around 500 of the donors showed that most TCR beta V segments appeared in productive rearrangements either about 87% or about 30% of the time, which broadly matched IMGT annotations. Compared with the approximately 600-donor mean, donors in an Asian-associated ancestry cluster had fewer N-insertions in productive TCRs, according to a later genetic analysis. Some IMGT-functional V segments, including TRBV6-2 and TRBV6-3, could not be distinguished by the 87-base-pair reads and were therefore excluded. The cohort was sequenced for TCR beta chains only, and without alpha or paired-chain data the features that could be detected were limited. According to a later analysis, TCR association rates differed among HLA loci, with DRB1 alleles showing the most associated TCRs and HLA-C alleles showing the fewest.

The method behind the library was the immunoSEQ multiplex PCR assay. A mixture of 60 forward primers for TCR Vbeta segments and 13 reverse primers for TCR Jbeta segments was used in the multiplex PCR. The CDR3 region of rearranged TCR beta genes was amplified from genomic DNA with a multiplex PCR assay. The Illumina HiSeq System was used to sequence the amplified TCR beta libraries as 87-base-pair reads. The authors processed their data as follows. Across the roughly 670 repertoires, a later analysis counted 60 million to 90 million unique TCR beta chains, some 11 million of which were shared by at least two donors. A nearest-neighbor algorithm error-corrected the raw reads and collapsed the reads into unique sequences, merging closely related sequences to remove PCR and sequencing errors. Alignment of CDR3 sequences to IMGT reference sequences was used to assign V, D and J gene segments. For a sequence to be retained, a match of at least six nucleotides to both a V gene segment and a J gene segment was required. A rearrangement was called productive if the CDR3 had no stop codons and remained in frame with V and J, and every other rearrangement was called non-productive. Following IMGT convention, CDR3 was defined as the stretch from the second conserved V-encoded cysteine up to the conserved J-encoded phenylalanine. The earlier analysis of about 620 of the donors excluded sequences that lacked an unambiguous match to a single V gene segment. In an earlier analysis of some 590 of the donors, a V segment was called functional when productive rearrangements were above 56.7%, and segregating when the standard deviation between donors exceeded 5%. A statistical classification framework was built for diagnosing cytomegalovirus status from the catalog of TCR beta chain sequences. A later analysis assigned V and J genes by comparing TCR nucleotide sequences with IMGT/GENE-DB human TR gene sequences. In a later analysis, CDR3 sequences and most-parsimonious VDJ recombination scenarios were assigned using the TCRdist pipeline. In a later analysis, each TCR beta chain was defined by its CDR3 amino acid sequence together with its V-gene family, and reads lacking a unique V-gene family were excluded. In a later analysis, fewer than 600 highly shared, low-generation-probability nucleotide sequences were removed to address suspected cross-contamination and a sequencing artifact. In a later analysis, a clonal expansion index was calculated for each public chain from normalized within-repertoire ranks of inferred template counts. In a later analysis, generation probabilities were computed with a VDJ recombination model fitted to out-of-frame rearrangements, and the resulting probabilities were checked against IGoR. In a later analysis, hypergeometric tests were used to score TCR-TCR, TCR-HLA and TCR-CMV co-occurrence, with a repertoire-size bias correction applied to TCR pairs. In a later analysis, false discovery rates were estimated by permuting HLA or CMV assignments 20 times. In a later analysis, co-occurring TCRs were grouped using DBSCAN, and TCRdist sequence similarity was added for clustering within HLA-allele-positive subsets. Co-occurrence clustering excluded repertoires with fewer than 30,000 or more than 120,000 public chains, plus five with anomalous nucleotide sharing. What TCRdb holds here is the immuneACCESS table cut down to in-frame rearrangements. Part of the clones is not present; checked against another copy, under half of the missing clones reflect an unresolved V gene, and the others are unexplained. The V and J calls and clone size come from that table; D and trimming were worked out from the DNA. This sample is represented by 150,000 to 200,000 clones; 60% to 85% of them were singletons. The ten largest clonotypes hold 0.65% to 0.95% of the sample.

From a lookup of the germline V gene, CDR1 and CDR2 are SGHDN and FVKESK. V is clipped by 1 base and J by 10 bases, and the sequence between their germline boundaries is 10 bases long. The CDR3 has 13 amino acids, counting the end cysteine and phenylalanine. Kept here is only the CDR3 DNA, which spans 39 bases and is read in frame from base 1. This clone was counted once. This clone's antigen is unknown. No per-base quality is available; no much larger clone lies one base away. The cohort consisted of fewer than 700 healthy bone marrow donors. Cohort members were all nominally healthy when sampled, although unrecorded immune exposures were likely present. The donor tested CMV seronegative, placing the donor among the 352 seronegative members of the cohort. Every donor gave a peripheral blood sample, and the peripheral blood mononuclear cells from that sample were used for TCR beta sequencing. The Qiagen DNeasy Blood Extraction Kit was used to extract genomic DNA from the blood cell samples.

The chain is encoded by TRBV14 joined to TRBJ1-4, with the D gene call left open. The sequenced material came from PBMCs. The clonotype originates from a female donor in good health and CMV-seronegative. The DNA reads TGTGCCAGCAGCCAAGGCAGGTCCCTAAAACTGTTTTTT. Translated, this is CASSQGRSLKLFF. With the portions outside the CDR3 filled from the reference TRBV14 and TRBJ1-4 genes, the complete variable region becomes EAGVTQFPSHSVIEKGQTVTLRCDPISGHDNLYWYRRVMGKEIKFLLHFVKESKQDESGMPNNRFLAERTGGTYSTLKVQPAELEDSGVYFCASSQGRSLKLFFGSGTQLSVL.